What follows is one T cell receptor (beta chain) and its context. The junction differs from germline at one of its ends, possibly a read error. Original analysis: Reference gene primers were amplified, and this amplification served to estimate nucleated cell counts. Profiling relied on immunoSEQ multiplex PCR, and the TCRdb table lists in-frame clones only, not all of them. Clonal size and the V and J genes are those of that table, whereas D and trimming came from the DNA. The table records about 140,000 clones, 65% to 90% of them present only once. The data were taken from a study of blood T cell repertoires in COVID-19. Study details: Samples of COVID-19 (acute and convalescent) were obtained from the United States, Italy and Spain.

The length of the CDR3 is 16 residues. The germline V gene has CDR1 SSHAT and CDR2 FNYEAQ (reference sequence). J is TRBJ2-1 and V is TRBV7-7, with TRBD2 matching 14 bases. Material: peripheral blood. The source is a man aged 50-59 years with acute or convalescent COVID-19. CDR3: CASSPGLAGENNEQFF. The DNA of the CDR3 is TGTGCTAGCAGCCCGGGACTAGCGGGGGAAAACAATGAGCAGTTCTTC.